A selection of T cell receptor beta chains follows, all from one sample in a study of T-cell reconstitution after alpha-beta-depleted transplantation in children. Each CDR3 protein is one row after TCRdb ran MiXCR on the PCR reads. Of more than 400,000 distinct CDR3 sequences in the sample, approximately 42% were seen once. This specimen consisted of PBMCs, obtained before TCRalphabeta/CD19-depleted stem cell transplant. Every receptor here comes from a girl aged 2 to 9 with aplastic anemia, due to receive a stem cell transplant. CDR3s include the opening cysteine and the closing phenylalanine or tryptophan. Fields, in order: CDR3 protein, CDR3 DNA, clone size, V gene, J gene, D gene. The D gene is left open where the match is weak. Clone size is shown for a subset of rows, as once, few, many or a class of expanded clone.

CDR3 protein: CASSVTQVDYGYTF; CDR3 DNA: TGTGCCAGCAGTGTGACCCAGGTGGACTATGGCTACACCTTC; clone size: -; V gene: TRBV6-1; J gene: TRBJ1-2; D gene: -
CDR3 protein: CASARLADSYNEQFF; CDR3 DNA: TGTGCCAGCGCCCGACTAGCGGACTCCTACAATGAGCAGTTCTTC; clone size: -; V gene: TRBV18; J gene: TRBJ2-1; D gene: TRBD2
CDR3 protein: CASSQEGYSYEQYF; CDR3 DNA: TGCGCCAGCAGCCAAGAGGGTTATTCCTACGAGCAGTACTTC; clone size: once; V gene: TRBV4-1; J gene: TRBJ2-7; D gene: -
CDR3 protein: CASSWGQAPNEQFF; CDR3 DNA: TGTGCCAGCAGTTGGGGACAGGCCCCCAATGAGCAGTTCTTC; clone size: many; V gene: TRBV6-5; J gene: TRBJ2-1; D gene: TRBD1
CDR3 protein: CASSYSPNLGSDTQYF; CDR3 DNA: TGTGCCAGCAGTTACTCCCCGAACCTAGGGTCAGATACGCAGTATTTT; clone size: -; V gene: TRBV6-5; J gene: TRBJ2-3; D gene: -
CDR3 protein: CASSERNTDTQYF; CDR3 DNA: TGCGCCAGCAGTGAAAGGAACACAGATACGCAGTATTTT; clone size: -; V gene: TRBV10-1; J gene: TRBJ2-3; D gene: -
CDR3 protein: CASSFQGNTQYF; CDR3 DNA: TGTGCCAGCAGTTTCCAGGGAAATACGCAGTATTTT; clone size: -; V gene: TRBV28; J gene: TRBJ2-3; D gene: -
CDR3 protein: CAISWTGEDGYTF; CDR3 DNA: TGTGCCATCAGCTGGACAGGGGAGGATGGCTACACCTTC; clone size: few; V gene: TRBV10-3; J gene: TRBJ1-2; D gene: TRBD1
CDR3 protein: CASSERATYEQYF; CDR3 DNA: TGTGCCAGCAGCGAGCGGGCTACCTACGAGCAGTACTTC; clone size: -; V gene: TRBV13; J gene: TRBJ2-7; D gene: -
CDR3 protein: CSERINYGYTF; CDR3 DNA: TGCAGTGAACGGATTAACTATGGCTACACCTTC; clone size: -; V gene: TRBV20-1; J gene: TRBJ1-2; D gene: -
CDR3 protein: CASSWTSGRRETQYF; CDR3 DNA: TGCGCCAGCAGCTGGACTAGCGGGAGGCGTGAGACCCAGTACTTC; clone size: many; V gene: TRBV5-1; J gene: TRBJ2-5; D gene: TRBD2
CDR3 protein: CSASRVNYIQYF; CDR3 DNA: TGCAGTGCTAGTAGGGTCAACTACATTCAGTACTTC; clone size: -; V gene: TRBV20-1; J gene: TRBJ2-4; D gene: -
CDR3 protein: CASIPAGSQPQHF; CDR3 DNA: TGTGCCAGCATTCCGGCAGGGAGTCAGCCCCAGCATTTT; clone size: many; V gene: TRBV28; J gene: TRBJ1-5; D gene: -
CDR3 protein: CAWMAGQKNIQYF; CDR3 DNA: TGTGCCTGGATGGCTGGACAGAAAAACATTCAGTACTTC; clone size: once; V gene: TRBV30; J gene: TRBJ2-4; D gene: -
CDR3 protein: CSASSDSGANVLTF; CDR3 DNA: TGCAGTGCTAGCTCGGACTCTGGGGCCAACGTCCTGACTTTC; clone size: many; V gene: TRBV20-1; J gene: TRBJ2-6; D gene: -
CDR3 protein: CASSLEDRGNEKLFF; CDR3 DNA: TGCGCCAGCAGCTTGGAGGACAGGGGAAATGAAAAACTGTTTTTT; clone size: -; V gene: TRBV5-1; J gene: TRBJ1-4; D gene: TRBD1
CDR3 protein: CSVEYGSTRLDEQFF; CDR3 DNA: TGCAGCGTTGAATACGGGTCTACTAGGTTAGATGAGCAGTTCTTC; clone size: -; V gene: TRBV29-1; J gene: TRBJ2-1; D gene: -
CDR3 protein: CASSPALYNGYTF; CDR3 DNA: TGTGCCAGCAGTCCTGCCTTATACAATGGCTACACCTTC; clone size: few; V gene: TRBV27; J gene: TRBJ1-2; D gene: -
CDR3 protein: CASSSPGTLTYEQYF; CDR3 DNA: TGTGCCAGCAGCTCCCCCGGGACCCTCACTTACGAGCAGTACTTC; clone size: -; V gene: TRBV7-8; J gene: TRBJ2-7; D gene: -
CDR3 protein: CASSAALTGPNYNEQRQFF; CDR3 DNA: TGCGCCAGCAGTGCCGCGTTGACGGGGCCGAACTACAATGAGCAACGGCAGTTCTTC; clone size: once; V gene: TRBV10-2; J gene: TRBJ2-1; D gene: -
CDR3 protein: CASSKGQANTEAFF; CDR3 DNA: TGTGCCAGCAGCAAGGGACAGGCCAACACTGAAGCTTTCTTT; clone size: -; V gene: TRBV7-2; J gene: TRBJ1-1; D gene: TRBD1
CDR3 protein: CASSSPRWSYNEQFF; CDR3 DNA: TGTGCCAGCAGTTCTCCTAGGTGGTCCTACAATGAGCAGTTCTTC; clone size: -; V gene: TRBV6-5; J gene: TRBJ2-1; D gene: -
CDR3 protein: CASSKGGGTDTQYF; CDR3 DNA: TGTGCCAGCAGTAAGGGCGGGGGTACAGATACGCAGTATTTT; clone size: -; V gene: TRBV12-3/TRBV12-4; J gene: TRBJ2-3; D gene: TRBD2
CDR3 protein: CSAGTPQETQYF; CDR3 DNA: TGCAGTGCTGGGACTCCCCAAGAGACCCAGTACTTC; clone size: -; V gene: TRBV20-1; J gene: TRBJ2-5; D gene: -
CDR3 protein: CASSGIAGDFLNTEAFF; CDR3 DNA: TGTGCCAGCAGCGGCATAGCGGGGGATTTCCTAAACACTGAAGCTTTCTTT; clone size: few; V gene: TRBV5-6; J gene: TRBJ1-1; D gene: -
CDR3 protein: CATTPGVNSNQPQHF; CDR3 DNA: TGTGCCACCACACCAGGGGTTAATAGCAATCAGCCCCAGCATTTT; clone size: many; V gene: TRBV6-1; J gene: TRBJ1-5; D gene: -